This is a list of T cell receptor beta chains from one sample in a study of shared clonotypes between healthy human individuals. Measured with immunoSEQ multiplex PCR; TCRdb has only the in-frame clones, and not every one. The sample gives about 2.4 million clones, around nine tenths of which show up once; under 0.15% is in the top ten. The specimen was naive CD4+ T cells sorted from blood. Every receptor here comes from a man aged 18 to 30 in good health. Each CDR3 is given without its conserved first and last residue.

CDR3 protein	CDR3 length	V gene
ASSPGGGELF	10	TRBV7-9
ASSSMTYEQY	10	TRBV28
ASSPVGGEQY	10	TRBV7-9
ASSRRDRASGELF	13	TRBV14
ASSQDKKDRTSGNTIY	16	TRBV4-2
SVHRDRGADTQY	12	TRBV29-1
ASSSDRSKGYT	11	TRBV19
ASSLARLAGGGDEQF	15	TRBV7-8
ASSPAGQGVNGYT	13	TRBV7-3
ASSSPGTSGRLDEQF	15	TRBV13
ASSGGEQF	8	TRBV13
ASSPGGRANTGELF	14	TRBV18
ASSTEYEQY	9	TRBV6-5
ASSLQRAEGYT	11	TRBV13
ASSTRTENEKLF	12	TRBV7-9
ASSQGGGGGSNQPQH	15	TRBV4-1